These 32 T cell receptor beta chains were sequenced from one sample in a study of shared clonotypes between healthy human individuals. Terminally differentiated effector memory CD45RA+ cells were excluded by CCR7 positive selection of CD45RO-negative cells. The table came from immunoSEQ multiplex PCR; TCRdb's copy has only in-frame clones and leaves some out. The sample contains about 1.9 million clones, around 95% of which appear only once. The specimen sequenced was naive CD8+ T cells from PBMCs. These receptors came from a man between 18 and 29 years old in good health. Some clones in this sample may be carry-over from other donors' samples.

V usage is TRBV29-1 and J usage is TRBJ2-3; 7 bases map to TRBD1. The CDR3 length is 11 residues. V trimming: 3 bases; J trimming: 13 bases; junction bases outside the gene matches: 7. Germline CDR1 reads SQVTM; CDR2 reads ANQGSEA. The CDR3 sequence: CSVDLGGWEYF. CDR3 nucleotides: TGCAGCGTTGACCTAGGGGGCTGGGAGTATTTT.

As concerns this clone: This sample includes further DNA sequences coding for the same CDR3. V gene TRBV4-1 combines with J gene TRBJ1-1, with D tentatively TRBD1 (6 bases). The CDR3 totals 15 residues. CDR1 and CDR2 (germline): MGHRA, YSYEKL. The V end lost 0 bases, the J end lost 5 bases, and 13 bases lay between the germline ends. CDR3 bases: TGCGCCAGCAGCCAAGAAGGGCAGGGGAGGACTGAAGCTTTCTTT. It specifies CASSQEGQGRTEAFF.

V usage is TRBV5-8 and J usage is TRBJ1-1; D perhaps matches TRBD1 (5 bases). This CDR3 comprises 15 residues. Between the trimmed V and J ends, which lost 3 bases and 0 bases, there was a span of 12 bases. Germline V lookup: CDR1 SGHTS, CDR2 YDEGEE. CDR3 coding DNA: TGTGCCAGCAGCTGGCGGGGCCTTATGAACACTGAAGCTTTCTTT. Translated, it gives CASSWRGLMNTEAFF.

The rearrangement uses TRBV5-8 and TRBJ1-1, with D maybe TRBD1 (6 bases). The CDR3 spans 15 residues. Germline lookup yields CDR1 SGHTS and CDR2 YDEGEE. The V end lost 0 bases, the J end lost 4 bases, and 13 bases lay between the germline ends. CDR3 amino acids: CASSLASEGGTEAFF. The CDR3 DNA follows: TGTGCCAGCAGCTTGGCCAGCGAAGGGGGCACTGAAGCTTTCTTT.

The chain joins TRBV6-5 to TRBJ2-3, with a possible D match to TRBD2 (5 bases). CDR1 and CDR2 from the germline V gene are MNHEY and SVGAGI. The CDR3 contains 14 residues. The V end was cut by 0 bases, the J end by 6 bases, with 10 bases between. CDR3 nucleotides: TGTGCCAGCAGTTACTCTTTCACTAGGGATACGCAGTATTTT. This gives the protein CASSYSFTRDTQYF.

This chain uses TRBV5-8 with TRBJ1-1; D unresolved. Between the trimmed V and J ends, which lost 5 bases and 3 bases, there was a span of 2 bases. Germline loops: CDR1 SGHTS, CDR2 YDEGEE. The CDR3 extends over 10 amino acids. This CDR3 is CASRYTEAFF. In nucleotides, the CDR3 is TGTGCCAGCAGATACACTGAAGCTTTCTTT.

This chain connects TRBV11-2 to TRBJ2-6; TRBD1 matches 9 bases. This CDR3 has 19 amino acids. V dropped 4 bases and J dropped 2; count of bases not matched to a gene: 12. Germline V lookup: CDR1 SGHAT, CDR2 FQNNGV. The CDR3 coding sequence is TGTGCCAGCAGCTACCACCTGGGACAGGGAAGGACTGGGGCCAACGTCCTGACTTTC. Protein: CASSYHLGQGRTGANVLTF.

A word on this clone: The sample contains more than one DNA sequence encoding this CDR3. The chain employs TRBV5-6 and TRBJ1-2; TRBD1 aligns across 9 bases. The CDR3 spans 13 residues. Germline lookup yields CDR1 SGHDT and CDR2 YYEEEE. With V trimmed by 0 bases and J by 6 bases, 0 bases remained unmatched. CDR3 sequence (DNA): TGTGCCAGCAGCTTGGGACAGGGGGATGGCTACACCTTC. Translated, it gives CASSLGQGDGYTF.

The chain couples TRBV28 to TRBJ2-7; D possibly uses TRBD1 or TRBD2 (5 bases each). The CDR3 runs to 14 residues. CDR1 MDHEN and CDR2 SYDVKM come from the germline V gene. V lost 5 bases to trimming and J lost 5 bases, with 16 bases between them. CDR3 sequence reads: CASSQGPRGNEQYF. CDR3 DNA: TGTGCCAGCAGTCAGGGTCCACGGGGAAACGAGCAGTACTTC.

Written as DNA, the CDR3 is TGCGCCAGCAGCTTGCCGCGGGACACCTACGAGCAGTACTTC. Amino acids: CASSLPRDTYEQYF. V gene TRBV5-1 combines with J gene TRBJ2-7; possibly TRBD1 or TRBD2 for D (6 bases each). Germline V gene sequence: CDR1 SGHRS, CDR2 YFSETQ. The V and J ends lost 1 base and 2 bases respectively, with 10 bases between them. This CDR3 has 14 amino acids.

Remarks on this clone: Additional DNA sequences in this sample encode the identical CDR3. The V gene is TRBV15, the J gene TRBJ2-7; D is possibly TRBD1 (5 bases). CDR1 is LNHNV, CDR2 YYDKDF, per germline (reference sequence). Deletions cut 0 bases from V and 3 bases from J, with 9 bases between. This CDR3 contains 14 residues. CDR3 sequence (DNA): TGTGCCACCAGCAGAGATCGTGACAGCTACGAGCAGTACTTC. This sequence encodes CATSRDRDSYEQYF.

This chain joins TRBV10-2 and TRBJ1-5; D is ambiguous. Germline V gene lookup returns CDR1 WSHSY and CDR2 SAAADI. The CDR3 is made up of 13 amino acids. V lost 3 bases and J 4 bases, leaving 7 bases between the germline ends. CDR3 loop: CASSDGRNQPQHF. In DNA form, the CDR3 reads TGCGCCAGCAGTGATGGGAGGAATCAGCCCCAGCATTTT.

This chain links TRBV7-9 with TRBJ2-3; D is perhaps TRBD1 (6 bases). The CDR3 is 12 amino acids. The germline V and J ends were trimmed by 7 bases and 6 bases, with 11 bases remaining between them. Germline CDR1 SEHNR, CDR2 FQNEAQ (reference sequence). The CDR3 bases are TGTGCCAGCAACCCTGACAGGGATACGCAGTATTTT. Translation: CASNPDRDTQYF.

On this clone itself: This CDR3 is also generated by other DNA sequences in the sample. The chain couples TRBV27 to TRBJ2-7; 7 nucleotides align to TRBD2. Trimming removed 0 bases from V and 4 bases from J; junction bases left unmatched: 6. The CDR3 has 15 amino acids. The germline V gene encodes CDR1 MNHEY and CDR2 SMNVEV (reference sequence). DNA of the CDR3: TGTGCCAGCAGTTTATCTGGGGGGGGATATTACGAGCAGTACTTC. Encoded protein: CASSLSGGGYYEQYF.

The rearrangement links TRBV7-9 to TRBJ2-7; D perhaps matches TRBD2 (5 bases). The CDR3 is made up of 11 amino acids. V lost 8 bases to trimming and J lost 7 bases, with 12 bases between them. Germline V CDR1 and CDR2: SEHNR, FQNEAQ (reference sequence). The CDR3 nucleotides are TGTGCCAGCGGACTCGTCGGGGAGCAGTACTTC. Amino acid sequence: CASGLVGEQYF.

The V call is TRBV19, the J call TRBJ1-5, with TRBD1 identical over 8 bases. This CDR3 contains 16 residues. Per germline, CDR1 LNHDA and CDR2 SQIVND (reference sequence). V lost 7 bases, J lost 6 bases, and 14 bases stayed unmatched. CDR3 coding DNA: TGTGCCAGTATACCGACCCTCCAGGGGGCTCGTCAGCCCCAGCATTTT. Translating gives CASIPTLQGARQPQHF.

The V gene is TRBV11-2, the J gene TRBJ2-7; the D gene is possibly TRBD2 (6 bases). Trimming shortened V by 3 bases and J by 5 bases, and 11 bases separated the two germline ends. Germline CDR1 reads SGHAT; CDR2 reads FQNNGV. This CDR3 spans 13 amino acids. DNA for the CDR3: TGTGCCAGCAGCTTGGGAGGCCGGGACGAGCAGTACTTC. Translation: CASSLGGRDEQYF.

The chain combines TRBV7-9 with TRBJ2-3; a possible D gene is TRBD1 (6 bases). Trimming left V 7 bases short and J 4 bases short, with 15 bases between. The CDR3 contains 14 residues. Per germline, CDR1 SEHNR and CDR2 FQNEAQ (reference sequence). As DNA, the CDR3 is TGTGCCAGCAACCCCAGGGGTGGTCCAGATACGCAGTATTTT. This gives the protein CASNPRGGPDTQYF.

The chain recombines TRBV6-1 with TRBJ2-7; D is unresolved. Germline V gene sequence: CDR1 MNHNS, CDR2 SASEGT. This CDR3 has 15 residues. Trimming left V 2 bases short and J 7 bases short, with 18 bases between. CDR3 bases: TGTGCCAGCAGTGAATATCCTGTTGGACGCTCGGAGCAGTACTTC. This sequence encodes CASSEYPVGRSEQYF.

This rearrangement joins TRBV9 to TRBJ2-7, with 10 bases identical to TRBD2. Germline CDR1 is SGDLS and CDR2 is YYNGEE. The CDR3 covers 16 residues. V lost 4 bases and J lost 2; bases outside the gene matches: 9. CDR3 sequence reads: CASSPDLTSGTYEQYF. The CDR3 DNA is TGTGCCAGCAGCCCAGACTTAACTAGCGGGACCTACGAGCAGTACTTC.

This chain joins TRBV7-9 and TRBJ2-7, with TRBD1 identical over 9 bases. This CDR3 is 16 amino acids long. Trimming at V came to 2 bases and at J to 1 base, leaving 6 bases not matched to a gene. Per germline, CDR1 SEHNR and CDR2 FQNEAQ (reference sequence). The CDR3 bases are TGTGCCAGCAGCTTACAAAAAGGACAGGGGTCCTACGAGCAGTACTTC. Its translation is CASSLQKGQGSYEQYF.

The chain carries TRBV7-2 and TRBJ1-4; tentative D call: TRBD1 (5 bases). V lost 5 bases to trimming and J lost 6 bases, with 13 bases between them. The CDR3 spans 14 residues. Germline V gene lookup returns CDR1 SGHTA and CDR2 FQGNSA. CDR3 coding DNA: TGTGCCAGCAGCCCGAGACAGTGGGATGAAAAACTGTTTTTT. Its protein is CASSPRQWDEKLFF. The entire variable domain, with the rest obtained from reference TRBV7-2 and TRBJ1-4, is as follows: GAGVSQSPSNKVTEKGKDVELRCDPISGHTALYWYRQSLGQGLEFLIYFQGNSAPDKSGLPSDRFSAERTGGSVSTLTIQRTQQEDSAVYLCASSPRQWDEKLFFGSGTQLSVL.

The CDR3 nucleotides read TGTGCCAGCAGCCCCTGGACCTACTCCTACAATGAGCAGTTCTTC. Its translation is CASSPWTYSYNEQFF. The V and J genes are TRBV5-6 and TRBJ2-1; D uncertain. The germline gives CDR1 SGHDT, CDR2 YYEEEE. The germline V and J ends were trimmed by 4 bases and 0 bases, with 11 bases remaining between them. The CDR3 is 15 amino acids.

This chain uses TRBV6-1 with TRBJ2-7; 9 bases line up with TRBD1. With 1 base clipped from V and 3 bases from J, the junction kept 7 bases outside the gene matches. There are 16 residues in the CDR3. The germline CDR1 and CDR2 sequences are MNHNS and SASEGT. The CDR3 is CASSEGLDRGYYEQYF. In DNA form, the CDR3 reads TGTGCCAGCAGTGAAGGTCTGGACAGGGGCTACTACGAGCAGTACTTC.

The genes are TRBV7-2 and TRBJ2-5; 7 nucleotides align to TRBD2. The germline CDR1 and CDR2 sequences are SGHTA and FQGNSA. Losses at the gene ends were 0 bases for V and 11 bases for J; bases not matched to a gene: 9. The CDR3 is 14 amino acids. The CDR3 spells CASSLAGGPGEQYF. The CDR3 nucleotides read TGTGCCAGCAGCTTAGCGGGAGGGCCGGGGGAGCAGTACTTC. Looking up the rest from reference TRBV7-2 and TRBJ2-5 gives the full variable domain: GAGVSQSPSNKVTEKGKDVELRCDPISGHTALYWYRQSLGQGLEFLIYFQGNSAPDKSGLPSDRFSAERTGGSVSTLTIQRTQQEDSAVYLCASSLAGGPGEQYFGPGTRLLVL.

The chain recombines TRBV13 with TRBJ2-3; 8 bases line up with TRBD1. The CDR3 runs to 14 residues. In germline, CDR1 is PRHDT, CDR2 FYEKMQ (reference sequence). V trimming: 3 bases; J trimming: 4 bases; junction bases outside the gene matches: 3. CDR3 DNA: TGTGCCAGCAGCTTGGACAGGGCCGCAGATACGCAGTATTTT. Its protein is CASSLDRAADTQYF.

This chain links TRBV9 with TRBJ1-3; possibly TRBD1 for D (6 bases). Germline lookup yields CDR1 SGDLS and CDR2 YYNGEE. The V gene lost 3 bases and the J gene lost 8 bases, with 18 bases spanning the gap. The CDR3 has 15 amino acids. The CDR3: CASSAQQGSEDTIYF. The CDR3 bases are TGTGCCAGCAGCGCGCAACAGGGCTCTGAGGACACCATATATTTT. The full variable domain, in which reference TRBV9 and TRBJ1-3 provide the parts outside the CDR3, is DSGVTQTPKHLITATGQRVTLRCSPRSGDLSVYWYQQSLDQGLQFLIQYYNGEERAKGNILERFSAQQFPDLHSELNLSSLELGDSALYFCASSAQQGSEDTIYFGEGSWLTVV.

This clone was observed a few times. The chain is built from TRBV6-4 and TRBJ1-1; D not certain. The CDR3 runs to 13 residues. V was shortened by 0 bases and J by 5 bases, with 7 bases between the two germline ends. Germline CDR1 reads MRHNA; CDR2 reads SNTAGT. The chain's CDR3 is CASSDSVDTEAFF. The CDR3 coding sequence is TGTGCCAGCAGTGACTCTGTAGATACTGAAGCTTTCTTT.

J is TRBJ2-5 and V is TRBV27; TRBD1 matches 10 bases. In germline, CDR1 is MNHEY, CDR2 SMNVEV (reference sequence). The V segment lost 5 bases and the J segment 4 bases; nucleotides outside the gene matches: 13. The CDR3 runs to 17 residues. DNA for the CDR3: TGTGCCAGCAGTGATATCGAGGGACAGGGGCGCGGAGAGACCCAGTACTTC. Amino acid sequence: CASSDIEGQGRGETQYF.

A note on this clone: This sample also contains other DNA sequences that code for the same CDR3. The chain links TRBV9 to TRBJ2-7; tentative D call: TRBD1 (6 bases). The CDR3 is 13 residues long. Germline V gene sequence: CDR1 SGDLS, CDR2 YYNGEE. The V gene lost 4 bases and the J gene lost 0 bases, with 8 bases spanning the gap. The DNA of the CDR3 is TGTGCCAGCAGCCCAGGGGTCTCCTACGAGCAGTACTTC. Its protein is CASSPGVSYEQYF.

The chain has TRBV2 and TRBJ2-7, with D uncertain. The CDR3 loop spans 15 amino acids. Germline CDR1 and CDR2: SNHLY and FYNNEI. V shed 9 bases and J shed 2 bases, with 20 bases lying between them. The DNA of the CDR3 is TGTGCCAGTAAGAAGGAACAACTCATGACCTACGAGCAGTACTTC. Translating gives CASKKEQLMTYEQYF.

The rearrangement joins TRBV19 to TRBJ2-5; tentatively, D is TRBD1 (6 bases). CDR1 is LNHDA and CDR2 is SQIVND in the germline V gene (reference sequence). V was pared by 4 bases and J by 2 bases, with 17 bases between. The CDR3 length is 16 residues. CDR3 residues: CASSNAPQGIQETQYF. Here the CDR3 DNA reads TGTGCCAGTAGTAACGCCCCACAGGGTATACAAGAGACCCAGTACTTC.